The T cell receptor (beta chain) described here comes from a study of blood T cell repertoires in COVID-19. Looking at the study overall: The samples span acute and convalescent COVID-19 from the United States, Italy and Spain.

V lost 6 bases, J lost 7 bases, and 7 bases lay in between. The CDR3 extends over 11 amino acids. Germline V gives CDR1 KGHSH, CDR2 LQKENI. Per the original methods: Cell counts per sample came from amplifying reference gene primers. TCRdb's copy holds only in-frame clones and misses some; the assay was immunoSEQ multiplex PCR. That table gives V, J and clone size, and the DNA gave D and trimming. Among around 300,000 clones, around 86% were seen once, and the ten largest hold 2% to 2.5%. Source material: peripheral blood. The receptor was isolated from a middle-aged man with acute or convalescent COVID-19. V usage is TRBV18 and J usage is TRBJ2-1, with D unclear. The CDR3 coding sequence is TGTGCCAGCTCGCCTAGTAATGAGCAGTTCTTC. Its translation: CASSPSNEQFF.